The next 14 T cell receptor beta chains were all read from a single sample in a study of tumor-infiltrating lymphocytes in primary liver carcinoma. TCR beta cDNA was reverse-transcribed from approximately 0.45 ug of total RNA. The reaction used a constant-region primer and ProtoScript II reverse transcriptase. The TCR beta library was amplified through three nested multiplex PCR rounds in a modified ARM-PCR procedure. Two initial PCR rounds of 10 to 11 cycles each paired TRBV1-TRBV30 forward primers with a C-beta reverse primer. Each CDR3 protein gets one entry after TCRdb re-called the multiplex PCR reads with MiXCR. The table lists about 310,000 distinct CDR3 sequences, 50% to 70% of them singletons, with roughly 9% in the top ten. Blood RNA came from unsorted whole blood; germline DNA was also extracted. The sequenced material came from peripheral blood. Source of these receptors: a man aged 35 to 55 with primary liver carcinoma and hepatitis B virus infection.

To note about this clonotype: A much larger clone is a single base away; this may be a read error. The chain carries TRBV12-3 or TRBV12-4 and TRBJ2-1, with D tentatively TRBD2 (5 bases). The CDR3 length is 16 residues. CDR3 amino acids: CGSSDPGIDAYNEQFF. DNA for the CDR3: TGTGGCAGCAGCGACCCCGGGATAGACGCCTACAATGAGCAGTTCTTC.

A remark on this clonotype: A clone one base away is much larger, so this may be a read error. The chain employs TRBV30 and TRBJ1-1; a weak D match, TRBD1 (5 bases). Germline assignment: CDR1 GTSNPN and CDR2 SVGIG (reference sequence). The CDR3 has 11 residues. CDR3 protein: CDWGGVTEAFF. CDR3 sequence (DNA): TGTGACTGGGGGGGTGTAACTGAAGCTTTCTTT.

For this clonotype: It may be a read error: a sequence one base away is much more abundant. CDR3 DNA sequence: TGTGCCTGGCGGCGGGAGCGGTTCGGGGATCTGTTTTTT. Translating it yields CAWRRERFGDLFF. The V gene is TRBV30, the J gene TRBJ2-2; 7 nucleotides line up with TRBD2. This CDR3 is built from 13 residues. Germline CDR1 and CDR2: GTSNPN and SVGIG (reference sequence).

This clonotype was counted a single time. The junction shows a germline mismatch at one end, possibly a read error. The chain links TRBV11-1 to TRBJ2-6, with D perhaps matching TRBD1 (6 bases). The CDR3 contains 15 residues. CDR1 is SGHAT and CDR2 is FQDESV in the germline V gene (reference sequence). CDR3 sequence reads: CCSSLQGPGVNVLTF. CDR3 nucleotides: TGTTGCAGCAGCTTACAGGGTCCTGGGGTCAACGTCCTGACTTTC. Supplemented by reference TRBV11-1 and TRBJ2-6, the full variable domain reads EAEVAQSPRYKITEKSQAVAFWCDPISGHATLYWYRQILGQGPELLVQFQDESVVDDSQLPKDRFSAERLKGVDSTLKIQPAELGDSAMYLCCSSLQGPGVNVLTFGAGSRLTVL.

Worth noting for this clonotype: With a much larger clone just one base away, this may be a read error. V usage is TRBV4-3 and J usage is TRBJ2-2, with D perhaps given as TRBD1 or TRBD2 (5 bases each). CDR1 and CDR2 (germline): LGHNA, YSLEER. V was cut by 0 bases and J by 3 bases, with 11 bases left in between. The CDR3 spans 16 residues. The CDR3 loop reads CASSQDSGADTGELFF. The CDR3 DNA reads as TGCGCCAGCAGCCAAGACTCCGGGGCGGACACCGGGGAGCTGTTTTTT.

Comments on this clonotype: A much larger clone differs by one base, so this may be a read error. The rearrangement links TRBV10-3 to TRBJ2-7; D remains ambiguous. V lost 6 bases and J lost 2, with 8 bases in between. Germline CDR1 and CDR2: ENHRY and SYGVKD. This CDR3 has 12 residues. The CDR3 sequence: CAIRALTYEQYF. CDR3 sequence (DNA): TGTGCCATCAGGGCACTGACCTACGAGCAGTACTTC.

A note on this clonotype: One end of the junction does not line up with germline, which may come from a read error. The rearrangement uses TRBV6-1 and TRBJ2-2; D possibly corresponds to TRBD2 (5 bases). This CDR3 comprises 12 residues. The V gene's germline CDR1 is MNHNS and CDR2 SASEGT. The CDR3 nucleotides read TGCACCAGCTTTCGGGGAGCCGGGGAGCTGTTTTTT. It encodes CTSFRGAGELFF.

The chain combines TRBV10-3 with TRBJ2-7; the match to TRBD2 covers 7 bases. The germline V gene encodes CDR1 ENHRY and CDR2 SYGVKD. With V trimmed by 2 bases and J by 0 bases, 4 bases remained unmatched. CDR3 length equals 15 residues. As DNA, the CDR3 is TGTGCCATCAGTGAGAGGGCGGGAGTCTCCTACGAGCAGTACTTC. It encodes CAISERAGVSYEQYF.

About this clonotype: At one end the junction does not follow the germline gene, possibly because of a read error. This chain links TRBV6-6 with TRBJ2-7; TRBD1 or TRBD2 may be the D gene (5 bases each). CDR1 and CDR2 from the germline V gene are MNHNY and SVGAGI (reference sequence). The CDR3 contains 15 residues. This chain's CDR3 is CDSSYSSGQAQEQYF. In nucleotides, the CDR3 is TGTGACAGCAGCTACTCGAGCGGACAAGCCCAAGAGCAGTACTTC.

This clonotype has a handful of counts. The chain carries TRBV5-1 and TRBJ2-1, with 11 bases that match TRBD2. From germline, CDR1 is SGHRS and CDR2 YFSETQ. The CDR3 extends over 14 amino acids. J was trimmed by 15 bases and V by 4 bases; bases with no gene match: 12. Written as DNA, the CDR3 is TGCGCCAGCAGCCCCGAATCGACTAGCGGGATCGCGTTCTTC. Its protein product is CASSPESTSGIAFF.

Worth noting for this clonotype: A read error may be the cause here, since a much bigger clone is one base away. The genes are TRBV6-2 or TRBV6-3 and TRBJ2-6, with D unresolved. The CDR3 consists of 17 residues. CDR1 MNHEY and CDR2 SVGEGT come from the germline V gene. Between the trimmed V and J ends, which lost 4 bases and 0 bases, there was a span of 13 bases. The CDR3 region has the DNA TGTGCCAGCAGTTCCTTTCCACCGACCTCTGGGGCCAACGTCCTGACTTTC. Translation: CASSSFPPTSGANVLTF.

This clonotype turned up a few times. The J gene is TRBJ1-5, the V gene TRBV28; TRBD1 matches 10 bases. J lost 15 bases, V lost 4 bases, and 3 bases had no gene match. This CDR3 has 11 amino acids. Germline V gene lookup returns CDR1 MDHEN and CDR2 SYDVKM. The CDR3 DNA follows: TGTGCCAGCAGTTGGACAGGGGGTTGGCATTTT. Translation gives CASSWTGGWHF.

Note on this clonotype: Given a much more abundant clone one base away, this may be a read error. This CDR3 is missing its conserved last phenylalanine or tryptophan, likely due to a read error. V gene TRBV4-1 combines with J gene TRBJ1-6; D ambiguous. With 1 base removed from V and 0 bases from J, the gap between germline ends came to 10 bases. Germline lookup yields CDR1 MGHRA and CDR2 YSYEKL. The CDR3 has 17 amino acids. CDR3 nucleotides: TGCGCCAGCAGCCAAGTAGATCTGATCTCCTATAATTCACCCCTCCACTTG. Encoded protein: CASSQVDLISYNSPLHL.

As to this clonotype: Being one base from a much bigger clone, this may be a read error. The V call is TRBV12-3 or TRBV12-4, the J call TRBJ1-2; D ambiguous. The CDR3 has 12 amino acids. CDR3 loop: CASSLVTNGCTF. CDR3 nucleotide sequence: TGTGCCAGCAGTTTAGTTACTAATGGCTGCACCTTC.